This T cell receptor beta chain was sequenced during a study of T cells after yellow fever vaccination. TCR cDNA was made by 5'RACE template switching, adding a universal primer site and UMIs. In TCRdb, the 5' RACE reads were re-called with MiXCR into one record per CDR3 protein. The sample gives under 600,000 distinct CDR3 sequences, roughly 14% of which show up once; around 15% is in the top ten. Trimming removed 1 base from V and 7 bases from J; junction bases left unmatched: 5. Germline CDR1 is SGHDN and CDR2 is FVKESK. CDR3 size: 15 residues. This sequence originates from a man aged 25-40 years who received the YFV17D yellow fever vaccine. The chain employs TRBV14 and TRBJ2-1; 9 bases align to TRBD2. The sample consisted of PBMCs, taken on the day of the yellow fever booster vaccination. Here the CDR3 reads CASSQGVSGSNEQFF. CDR3 bases: TGTGCCAGCAGCCAAGGGGTTAGCGGGAGTAATGAGCAGTTCTTC. The variable domain in full, with the rest retrieved from reference TRBV14 and TRBJ2-1, is EAGVTQFPSHSVIEKGQTVTLRCDPISGHDNLYWYRRVMGKEIKFLLHFVKESKQDESGMPNNRFLAERTGGTYSTLKVQPAELEDSGVYFCASSQGVSGSNEQFFGPGTRLTVL.